This T cell receptor beta chain derives from a study of blood T cell repertoires in COVID-19 (dated by TCRdb to the early 2020s). The study in broad terms: Samples covering the acute and convalescent phases of COVID-19 were provided by collaborators in the United States, Italy and Spain. The material from the prospective study consisted of cDNA or gDNA derived from T cells, B-cell-depleted T cells, or PBMCs. The dataset comprised deeply sampled blood TCRbeta repertoires from subjects exposed to, actively infected with, or recovered from COVID-19. The repertoires were released in a freely available public database meant as a resource for research on the immune response to SARS-CoV-2. HLA class I and class II types, where available, came from metadata supplied by the sample provider rather than from assay-based typing. The samples were drawn from the first 160 participants of the ongoing ImmuneRACE study and from more than 1,000 subjects provided by 6 global collaborators. A de-identified subject ID, COVID-19 status, age in years and sex were almost always included in the sample metadata.

From its cysteine to its phenylalanine, the CDR3 spans 15 amino acids. The retained sequence is limited to the CDR3, 45 bases, with the frame set at the first base. Germline trimming amounts to 1 base on V and 7 bases on J, with 5 as the count of junction bases outside the gene matches. As encoded in the germline V gene (reference sequence), CDR1 is LNHDA while CDR2 is SQIVND. Study-level results and caveats: How much clinical and demographic metadata was included differed by source and by participant, and the metadata was provided uncurated.

Whole blood was collected in K2EDTA tubes by collaborating institutions according to the institutions' own protocols. For TCRbeta analysis, collaborator samples were shipped as frozen whole blood, as isolated PBMCs, or as DNA extracted from either sample type. TCRbeta CDR3 regions were amplified from genomic DNA by means of the immunoSEQ Assay, a bias-controlled multiplex PCR. Processing in the source paper ran as follows. Within the assay, amplification of reference gene primers was used to estimate how many nucleated cells each sample contained. Sequence reads were collapsed and filtered to measure the absolute abundance of every unique TCRbeta CDR3 rearrangement. For each sample, productive Simpson clonality was calculated as the square root of Simpson's diversity index over productive rearrangements. TCRdb limited this immuneACCESS table to in-frame rearrangements with V and J called. A share of clones is missing; checked studies link under half to unresolved V genes, and the rest is unexplained. That table is the source of V, J and clone size, and D and trimming were worked out from the DNA. Within this sample are about 140,000 clones, with about 80% of them counted one time only. Roughly 15% of the sample is taken by the ten largest.

Worth noting for this clone: The target of this receptor is not known. Within one base of it there is no much larger clone, and no base qualities were kept.

The chain employs TRBV19 and TRBJ2-1; the central 9 bases match TRBD1. This TCR derives from a man between 50 and 59 years old with acute or convalescent COVID-19. The specimen was peripheral blood. CDR3 protein: CASSIAGTGINEQFF. The DNA reads TGTGCCAGTAGTATAGCGGGGACAGGGATAAATGAGCAGTTCTTC.